The clone carrying this TCR beta chain was counted only a few times. What it binds is not known. The CDR3 has 13 residues. The germline CDR1 and CDR2 sequences are MDHEN and SYDVKM. J was trimmed by 7 bases and V by 5 bases; bases with no gene match: 8. The sample is drawn from a study of beta chain features in type 1 diabetes. The isolated RNA, all of it, was reverse transcribed, so expressed TCRB transcripts were what got sequenced. Sequencing was performed with immunoSEQ multiplex PCR; in TCRdb, only in-frame clones are kept and a portion is missing. The data hold under 800,000 clones, with around a sixth observed a single time. Whole-study results and caveats: Insertions were fewer and deletions more numerous at VDJ junctions in type 1 diabetes patients. Shortening that was moderate but significant affected the TCRB CDR3s of Type 1 diabetes patients in all four CD4+ subsets.

The chain joins TRBV28 to TRBJ2-7; TRBD1 matches 7 bases. Sequenced material: naive CD4+ T cells from blood. The source is a young man in good health. CDR3 in amino acids: CASSDRVKWEQYF. The CDR3 coding sequence is TGTGCCAGCAGTGACAGGGTAAAATGGGAGCAGTACTTC. Using reference TRBV28 and TRBJ2-7 for the parts outside the CDR3, the full variable domain is DVKVTQSSRYLVKRTGEKVFLECVQDMDHENMFWYRQDPGLGLRLIYFSYDVKMKEKGDIPEGYSVSREKKERFSLILESASTNQTSMYLCASSDRVKWEQYFGPGTRLTVT.